This record looks at one T cell receptor beta chain sequence and its context. What it binds is not known. The data stem from a study of T-cell memory formation after mild COVID-19. The wider study: Clusters were largely donor specific.

TCRdb used MiXCR to reprocess the 5' RACE reads, holding one entry per CDR3 protein. There are about half a million distinct CDR3 sequences in the sample; about 20% occur only once, and 10% to 15% lies in the top ten. The V gene lost 5 bases and the J gene lost 0 bases, with 15 bases spanning the gap. This CDR3 contains 16 residues. Germline assignment: CDR1 MNHNY and CDR2 SVGAGI (reference sequence). Findings of the study overall: A second wave expanding day 15 to 37 was CD4+-biased; contracting clones were balanced. Nothing showed for sure that second-wave clones peaking on day 37 were SARS-CoV-2 specific.

The chain joins TRBV6-6 to TRBJ2-3; D is uncertain. The sample consisted of PBMCs or a T cell subset sorted from them (not recorded which). The sequence came from an adult woman who had mild COVID-19 (a few samples of this study predate the infection). Cell type and time point are not known. The CDR3: CASSGRAQGSTDTQYF. The CDR3, as DNA: TGTGCCAGCAGTGGCCGGGCCCAAGGCAGCACAGATACGCAGTATTTT.